The TCR beta chain under discussion was sequenced for a study of blood T cell repertoires in COVID-19. Study in general: PBMCs, B-cell-depleted T cells, or T cells provided the cDNA or gDNA that made up the material.

In assigning cohorts, the study relied on participant-reported clinical history. In the original workflow: For nucleated cells, counts were estimated from reference gene primer amplification. Assay: immunoSEQ multiplex PCR; the TCRdb copy retains only in-frame clones and omits some. V and J calls and clone size are copied from that table; D and trimming were computed from the DNA. In the table there are approximately 400,000 clones, around 89% of which are singletons. Germline V gives CDR1 LNHNV, CDR2 YYDKDF (reference sequence). V lost 5 bases, J lost 2 bases, and 7 bases lay in between. This CDR3 spans 13 amino acids.

This clonotype originated in a woman aged 18-35 years who had recovered from COVID-19. The sequenced sample was PBMCs or T cells enriched from blood (not recorded which). The chain is built from TRBV15 and TRBJ1-5, with D uncertain. The CDR3 DNA reads as TGTGCCACCAGCGGCGGGGGCAATCAGCCCCAGCATTTT. It yields the protein CATSGGGNQPQHF. Combining the CDR3 with reference TRBV15 and TRBJ1-5 gives the whole variable domain DAMVIQNPRYQVTQFGKPVTLSCSQTLNHNVMYWYQQKSSQAPKLLFHYYDKDFNNEADTPDNFQSRRPNTSFCFLDIRSPGLGDTAMYLCATSGGGNQPQHFGDGTRLSIL.